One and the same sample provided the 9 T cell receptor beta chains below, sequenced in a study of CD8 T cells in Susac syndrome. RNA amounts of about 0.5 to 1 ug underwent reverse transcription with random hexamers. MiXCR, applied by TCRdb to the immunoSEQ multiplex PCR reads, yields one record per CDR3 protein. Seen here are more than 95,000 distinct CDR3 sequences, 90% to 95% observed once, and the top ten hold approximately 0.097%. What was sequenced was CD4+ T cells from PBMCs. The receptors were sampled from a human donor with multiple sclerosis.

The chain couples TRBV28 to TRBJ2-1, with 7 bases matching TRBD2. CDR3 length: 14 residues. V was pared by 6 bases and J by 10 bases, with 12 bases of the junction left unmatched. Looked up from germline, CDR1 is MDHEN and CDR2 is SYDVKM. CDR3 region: CASRPVLAPREQFF. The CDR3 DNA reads TGTGCCAGCAGACCCGTACTAGCGCCCCGGGAGCAGTTCTTC.

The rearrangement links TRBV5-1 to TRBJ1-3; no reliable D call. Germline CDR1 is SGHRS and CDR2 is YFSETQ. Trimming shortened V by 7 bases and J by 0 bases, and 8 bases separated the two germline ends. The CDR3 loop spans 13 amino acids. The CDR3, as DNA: TGCGCCAGCTACGAAAGCTCTGGAAACACCATATATTTT. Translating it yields CASYESSGNTIYF.

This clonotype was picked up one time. CDR3 sequence reads: CASSLWLAGSTDTQYF. In DNA form, the CDR3 reads TGTGCCAGCAGTTTGTGGCTAGCGGGGAGCACAGATACGCAGTATTTT. V usage is TRBV27 and J usage is TRBJ2-3, with 9 positions matching TRBD2. Trimming took 3 bases from V and 0 from J; bases not matched to a gene: 4. Germline V gene lookup returns CDR1 MNHEY and CDR2 SMNVEV (reference sequence). The CDR3 spans 16 residues.

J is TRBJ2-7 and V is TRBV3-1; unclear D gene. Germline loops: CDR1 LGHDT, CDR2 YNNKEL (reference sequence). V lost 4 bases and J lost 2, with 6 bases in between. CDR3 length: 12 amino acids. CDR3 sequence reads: CASSRQTYEQYF. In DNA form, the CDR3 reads TGTGCCAGCAGCCGTCAGACCTACGAGCAGTACTTC.

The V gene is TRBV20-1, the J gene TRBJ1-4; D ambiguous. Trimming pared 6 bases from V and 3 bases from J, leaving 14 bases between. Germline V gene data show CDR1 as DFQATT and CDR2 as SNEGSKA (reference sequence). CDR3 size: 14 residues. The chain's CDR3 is CSAQSPQANEKLFF. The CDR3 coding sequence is TGCAGTGCCCAAAGTCCGCAGGCTAATGAAAAACTGTTTTTT.

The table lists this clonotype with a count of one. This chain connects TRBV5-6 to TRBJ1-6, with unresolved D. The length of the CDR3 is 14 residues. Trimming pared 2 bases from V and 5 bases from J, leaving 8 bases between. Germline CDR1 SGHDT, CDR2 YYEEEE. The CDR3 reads CASSLADNNSPLHF. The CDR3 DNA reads TGTGCCAGCAGCTTAGCAGATAATAATTCACCCCTCCACTTT.

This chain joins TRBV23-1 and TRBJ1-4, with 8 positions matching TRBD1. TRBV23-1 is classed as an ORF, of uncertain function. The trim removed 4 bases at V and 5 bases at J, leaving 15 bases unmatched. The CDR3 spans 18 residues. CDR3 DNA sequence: TGCGCCAGCAGTCGGCGGTCGGACAGGGCGAGTCGCAATGAAAAACTGTTTTTT. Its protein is CASSRRSDRASRNEKLFF.

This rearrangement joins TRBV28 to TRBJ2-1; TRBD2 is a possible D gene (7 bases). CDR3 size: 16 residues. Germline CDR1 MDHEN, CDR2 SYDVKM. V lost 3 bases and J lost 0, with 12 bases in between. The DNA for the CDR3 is TGTGCCAGCAGTTTGGGGGGGCAAGTCTCCTACAATGAGCAGTTCTTC. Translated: CASSLGGQVSYNEQFF.

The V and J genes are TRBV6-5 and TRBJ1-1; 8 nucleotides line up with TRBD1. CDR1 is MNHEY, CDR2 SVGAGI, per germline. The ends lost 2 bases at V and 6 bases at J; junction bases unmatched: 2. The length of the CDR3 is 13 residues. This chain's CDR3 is CASSYGTGPEAFF. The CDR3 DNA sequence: TGTGCCAGCAGTTACGGGACAGGCCCTGAAGCTTTCTTT.